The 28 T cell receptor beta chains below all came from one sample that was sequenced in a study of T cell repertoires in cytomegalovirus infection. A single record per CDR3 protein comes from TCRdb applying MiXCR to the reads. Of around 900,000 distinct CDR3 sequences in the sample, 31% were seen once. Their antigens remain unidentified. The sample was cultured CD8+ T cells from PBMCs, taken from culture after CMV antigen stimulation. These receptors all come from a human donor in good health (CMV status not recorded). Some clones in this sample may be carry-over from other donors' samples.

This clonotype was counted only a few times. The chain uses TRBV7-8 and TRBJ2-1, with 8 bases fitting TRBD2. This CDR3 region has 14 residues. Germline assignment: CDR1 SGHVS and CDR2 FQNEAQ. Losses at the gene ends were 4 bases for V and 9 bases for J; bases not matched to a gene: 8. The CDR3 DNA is TGTGCCAGCAGCTCCCCAGCGGGGGTTGCTGAGCAGTTCTTC. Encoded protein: CASSSPAGVAEQFF.

CDR3 nucleotides: TGTGCCAGCAGCTTAGTGGCAGGGGGTGGTTGGACTGAAGCTTTCTTT. Translating it yields CASSLVAGGGWTEAFF. The gene calls are TRBV7-6 and TRBJ1-1; 7 nucleotides line up with TRBD1. V dropped 1 base and J dropped 5; count of bases not matched to a gene: 10. In germline, CDR1 is SGHVS, CDR2 FNYEAQ. This CDR3 has 16 amino acids.

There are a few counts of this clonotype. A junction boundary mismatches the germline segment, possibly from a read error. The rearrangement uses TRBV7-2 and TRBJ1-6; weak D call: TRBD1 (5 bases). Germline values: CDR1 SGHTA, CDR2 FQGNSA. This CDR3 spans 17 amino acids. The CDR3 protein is CANSFYKDIFYNSPLHF. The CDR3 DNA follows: TGTGCCAACAGCTTTTACAAGGACATTTTCTATAATTCACCCCTCCACTTT.

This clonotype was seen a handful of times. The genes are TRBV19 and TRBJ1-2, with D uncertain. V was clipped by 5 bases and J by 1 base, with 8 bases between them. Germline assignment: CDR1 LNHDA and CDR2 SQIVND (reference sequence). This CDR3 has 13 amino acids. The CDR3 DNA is TGTGCCAGTAGTCCTGAACATAACTATGGCTACACCTTC. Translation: CASSPEHNYGYTF. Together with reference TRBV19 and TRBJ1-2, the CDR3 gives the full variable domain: DGGITQSPKYLFRKEGQNVTLSCEQNLNHDAMYWYRQDPGQGLRLIYYSQIVNDFQKGDIAEGYSVSREKKESFPLTVTSAQKNPTAFYLCASSPEHNYGYTFGSGTRLTVV.

This CDR3 is CASSRPPPRGPSGTEAFF. Written as DNA, the CDR3 is TGTGCCAGCAGCCGCCCCCCTCCCAGGGGGCCAAGTGGTACTGAAGCTTTCTTT. The V and J genes are TRBV11-2 and TRBJ1-1, with 8 bases that match TRBD1. CDR3 size: 18 residues. Trimming cost V 5 bases and J 5 bases; bases outside gene matches: 19. Germline V gene data show CDR1 as SGHAT and CDR2 as FQNNGV.

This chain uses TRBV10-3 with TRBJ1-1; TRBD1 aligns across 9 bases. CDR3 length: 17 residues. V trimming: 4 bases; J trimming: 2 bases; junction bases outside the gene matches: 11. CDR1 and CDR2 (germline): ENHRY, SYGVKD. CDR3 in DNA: TGTGCCATCAGTGGTATAGGGGGACAGGGCCCAAACACTGAAGCTTTCTTT. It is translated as CAISGIGGQGPNTEAFF.

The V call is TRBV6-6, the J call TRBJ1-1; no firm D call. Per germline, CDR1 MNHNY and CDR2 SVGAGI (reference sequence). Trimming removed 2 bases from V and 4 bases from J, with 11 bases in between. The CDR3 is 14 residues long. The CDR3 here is CASSYSLPVTEAFF. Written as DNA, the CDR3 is TGTGCCAGCAGTTACAGTCTACCAGTCACTGAAGCTTTCTTT.

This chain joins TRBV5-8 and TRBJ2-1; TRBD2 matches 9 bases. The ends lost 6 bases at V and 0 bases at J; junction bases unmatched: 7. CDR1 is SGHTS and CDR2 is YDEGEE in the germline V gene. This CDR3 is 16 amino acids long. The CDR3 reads CASKGQRGVSYNEQFF. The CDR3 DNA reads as TGTGCCAGCAAGGGCCAGCGGGGGGTCTCCTACAATGAGCAGTTCTTC.

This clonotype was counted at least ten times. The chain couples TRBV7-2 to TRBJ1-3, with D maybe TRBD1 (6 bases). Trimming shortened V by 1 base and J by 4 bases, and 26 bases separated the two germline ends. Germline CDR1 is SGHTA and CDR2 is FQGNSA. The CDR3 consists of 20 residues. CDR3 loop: CASSLGGGRAIPSPGNTIYF. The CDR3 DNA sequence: TGTGCCAGCAGCTTAGGAGGGGGAAGAGCTATCCCCTCACCAGGAAACACCATATATTTT.

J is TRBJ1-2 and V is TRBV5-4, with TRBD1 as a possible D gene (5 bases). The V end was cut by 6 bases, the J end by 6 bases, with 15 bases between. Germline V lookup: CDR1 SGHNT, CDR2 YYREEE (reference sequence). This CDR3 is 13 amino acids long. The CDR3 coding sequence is TGTGCCAGCAACCTACCGGGGGTGCATGGCTACACCTTC. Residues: CASNLPGVHGYTF.

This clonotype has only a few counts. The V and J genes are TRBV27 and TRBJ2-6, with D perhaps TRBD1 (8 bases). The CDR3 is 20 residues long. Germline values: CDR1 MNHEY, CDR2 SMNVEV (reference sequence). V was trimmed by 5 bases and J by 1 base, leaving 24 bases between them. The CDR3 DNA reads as TGTGCCAGCAGTCTCAACCGACAGGGGCAGGGAGGGTCTGGGGCCAACGTCCTGACTTTC. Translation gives CASSLNRQGQGGSGANVLTF.

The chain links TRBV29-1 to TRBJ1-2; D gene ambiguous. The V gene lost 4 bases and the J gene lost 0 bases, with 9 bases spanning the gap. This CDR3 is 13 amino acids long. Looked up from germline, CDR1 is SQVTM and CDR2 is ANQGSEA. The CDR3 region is CSVGRDSNYGYTF. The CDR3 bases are TGCAGCGTTGGACGGGATTCTAACTATGGCTACACCTTC.

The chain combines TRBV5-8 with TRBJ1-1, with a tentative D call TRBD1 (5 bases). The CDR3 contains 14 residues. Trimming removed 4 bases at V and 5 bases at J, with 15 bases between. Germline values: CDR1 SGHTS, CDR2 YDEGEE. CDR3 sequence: CASSTRARGTEAFF. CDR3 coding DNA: TGTGCCAGCAGCACCAGGGCGCGAGGTACTGAAGCTTTCTTT.

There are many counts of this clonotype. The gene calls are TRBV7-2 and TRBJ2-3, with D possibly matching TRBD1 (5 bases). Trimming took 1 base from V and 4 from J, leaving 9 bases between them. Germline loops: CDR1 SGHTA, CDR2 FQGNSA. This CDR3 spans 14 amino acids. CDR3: CASSLGTSPDTQYF. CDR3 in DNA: TGTGCCAGCAGCTTAGGGACAAGTCCAGATACGCAGTATTTT.

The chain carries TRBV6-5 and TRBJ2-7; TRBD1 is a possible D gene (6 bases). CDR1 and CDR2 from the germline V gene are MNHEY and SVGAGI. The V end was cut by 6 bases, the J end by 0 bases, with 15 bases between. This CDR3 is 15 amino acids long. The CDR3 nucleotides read TGTGCCAGCAGCCCCTACAGGGCCCTCTCCTACGAGCAGTACGTC. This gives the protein CASSPYRALSYEQYV.

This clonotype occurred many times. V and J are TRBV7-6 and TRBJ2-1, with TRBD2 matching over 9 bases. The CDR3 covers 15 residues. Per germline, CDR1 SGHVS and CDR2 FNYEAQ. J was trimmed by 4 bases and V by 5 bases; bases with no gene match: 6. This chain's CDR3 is CASSPSGAYYNEQFF. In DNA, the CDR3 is TGTGCCAGCAGCCCTAGCGGGGCCTATTACAATGAGCAGTTCTTC.

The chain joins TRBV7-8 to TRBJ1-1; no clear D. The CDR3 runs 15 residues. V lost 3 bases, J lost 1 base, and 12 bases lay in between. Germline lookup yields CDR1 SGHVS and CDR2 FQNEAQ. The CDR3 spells CASSFKARANTEAFF. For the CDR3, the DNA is TGTGCCAGCAGCTTCAAAGCTCGAGCGAACACTGAAGCTTTCTTT.

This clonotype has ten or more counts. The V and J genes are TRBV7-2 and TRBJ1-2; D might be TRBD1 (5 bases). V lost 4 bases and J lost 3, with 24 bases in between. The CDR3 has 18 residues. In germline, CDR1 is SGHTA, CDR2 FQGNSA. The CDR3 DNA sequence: TGTGCCAGCAGCTCCCTATCGATTATCAGGGCTGTCGACTATGGCTACACCTTC. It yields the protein CASSSLSIIRAVDYGYTF.

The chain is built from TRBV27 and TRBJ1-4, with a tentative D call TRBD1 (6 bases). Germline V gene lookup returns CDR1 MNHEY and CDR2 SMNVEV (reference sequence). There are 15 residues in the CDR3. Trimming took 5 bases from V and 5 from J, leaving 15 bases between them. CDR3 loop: CASSPSTGANEKLFF. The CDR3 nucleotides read TGTGCCAGCAGTCCTTCGACAGGAGCGAATGAAAAACTGTTTTTT.

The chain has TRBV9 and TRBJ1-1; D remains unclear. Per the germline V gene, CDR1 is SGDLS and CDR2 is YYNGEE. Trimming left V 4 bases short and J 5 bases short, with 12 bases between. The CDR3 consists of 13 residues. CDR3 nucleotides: TGTGCCAGCAGCCCCAATCATGGGACTGAAGCTTTCTTT. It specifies CASSPNHGTEAFF.

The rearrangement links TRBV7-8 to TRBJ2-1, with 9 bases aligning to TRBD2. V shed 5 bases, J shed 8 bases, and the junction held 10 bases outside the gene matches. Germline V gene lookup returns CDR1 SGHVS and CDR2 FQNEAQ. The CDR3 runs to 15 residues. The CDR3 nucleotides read TGTGCCAGCAGCCAGGACTTAGCGGGGGTGGATGAGCAGTTCTTC. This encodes CASSQDLAGVDEQFF.

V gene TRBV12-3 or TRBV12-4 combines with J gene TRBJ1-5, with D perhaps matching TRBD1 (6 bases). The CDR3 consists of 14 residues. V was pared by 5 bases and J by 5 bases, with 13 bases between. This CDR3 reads CASSQGFSDQPQHF. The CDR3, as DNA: TGTGCCAGCAGTCAGGGGTTTTCGGATCAGCCCCAGCATTTT.

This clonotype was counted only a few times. DNA of the CDR3: TGCGCCAGCAGCCAACAAGGAGGCACAGATACGCAGTATTTT. Its protein product is CASSQQGGTDTQYF. The chain links TRBV4-1 to TRBJ2-3, with D uncertain. In germline, CDR1 is MGHRA, CDR2 YSYEKL. The CDR3 is 14 residues long. V lost 2 bases, J lost 1 base, and 7 bases lay in between.

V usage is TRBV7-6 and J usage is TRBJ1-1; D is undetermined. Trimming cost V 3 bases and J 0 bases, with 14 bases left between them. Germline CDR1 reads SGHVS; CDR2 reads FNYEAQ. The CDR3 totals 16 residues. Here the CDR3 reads CASSFSETGMNTEAFF. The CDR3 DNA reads TGTGCCAGCAGCTTCAGTGAGACGGGAATGAACACTGAAGCTTTCTTT.

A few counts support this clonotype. As DNA, the CDR3 is TGTGCCGTCGCGGGGGACACTGAAGCTTTCTTT. Residues: CAVAGDTEAFF. The chain uses TRBV6-5 and TRBJ1-1, with a possible D match to TRBD1 (5 bases). This CDR3 is 11 amino acids long. Between the trimmed V and J ends, which lost 11 bases and 3 bases, there was a span of 10 bases. Germline CDR1 is MNHEY and CDR2 is SVGAGI.

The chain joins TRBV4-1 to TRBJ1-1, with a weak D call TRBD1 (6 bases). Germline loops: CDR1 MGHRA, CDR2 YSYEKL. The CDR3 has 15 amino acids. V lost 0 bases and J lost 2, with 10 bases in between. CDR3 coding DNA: TGCGCCAGCAGCCAAGAGACAGGACTTAACACTGAAGCTTTCTTT. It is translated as CASSQETGLNTEAFF.

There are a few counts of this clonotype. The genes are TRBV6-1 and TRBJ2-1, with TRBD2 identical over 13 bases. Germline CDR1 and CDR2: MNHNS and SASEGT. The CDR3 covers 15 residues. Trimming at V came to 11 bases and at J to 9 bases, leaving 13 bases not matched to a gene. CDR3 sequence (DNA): TGTGCCCTGTGGACTAGCGGGGGAGCTAAGGGTGAGCAGTTCTTC. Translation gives CALWTSGGAKGEQFF.

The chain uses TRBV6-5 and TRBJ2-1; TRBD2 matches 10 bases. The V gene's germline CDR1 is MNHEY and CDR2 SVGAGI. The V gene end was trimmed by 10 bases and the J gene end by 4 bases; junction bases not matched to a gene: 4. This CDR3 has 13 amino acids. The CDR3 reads CATTSGVYNEQFF. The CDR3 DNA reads TGTGCCACTACTAGCGGGGTTTACAATGAGCAGTTCTTC.